A selection of T cell receptor beta chains follows, all from one sample in a study of cytomegalovirus exposure and HLA in healthy donors. TCRdb's table, derived via immunoSEQ multiplex PCR, lists solely in-frame clones and lacks some. The sample records 200,000 to 250,000 clones, roughly 87% being singletons. Sequencing input: PBMCs. The receptors originated from a woman in her 40s in good health and CMV-seropositive. Each CDR3 is given without its conserved first and last residue.

TRBJ2-5 | TRBV6-1 | ASSVSIQETQY
TRBJ2-2 | TRBV29-1 | SVEDRRALNTGELF
TRBJ2-7 | TRBV19 | ASTDKHRGGTYEQY
TRBJ2-7 | TRBV15 | ATSRGGQGSEQY
TRBJ2-7 | TRBV30 | AWGTGGSYEQY
TRBJ1-1 | TRBV6-5 | ASSPPQYTEAF
TRBJ1-4 | TRBV7-6 | ASSLALGQGWTNEKLF
TRBJ1-3 | TRBV4-2 | ASSQDKRQGGGNTIY
TRBJ2-7 | TRBV11-3 | ASSPGDAASYEQY
TRBJ2-5 | TRBV19 | ASSEPRGTTRETQY
TRBJ2-5 | TRBV10-3 | AIGGLAGGNQETQY
TRBJ2-7 | TRBV25-1 | ASSESRGFDEQY
TRBJ2-3 | TRBV7-9 | ASSSPAEEGDTQY
NA | TRBV30 | ARGQGSYEQY
TRBJ1-2 | TRBV6-5 | ASRRGTGDGYT
TRBJ2-5 | TRBV5-6 | ASSLGGRALKTQY